The subject of this entry is one T cell receptor (beta chain). CDR3 size: 15 residues. Trimming cost V 5 bases and J 4 bases; bases outside gene matches: 9. Germline V gene sequence: CDR1 MNHEY, CDR2 SVGAGI. This sample is part of a study of somatic mutations in cytotoxic T cells in rheumatoid arthritis. Assay: immunoSEQ multiplex PCR; the TCRdb copy retains only in-frame clones and omits some. The table has approximately 12,000 clones, around 83% seen once. The chain joins TRBV6-5 to TRBJ2-7; TRBD1 matches at 9 bases. Sequencing was carried out using CD8+ T cells sorted from blood. The receptor comes from a woman in her sixties in good health. Here the CDR3 reads CASSGQGLPTYEQYF. The CDR3 bases are TGTGCCAGCAGTGGACAGGGGCTCCCTACGTACGAGCAGTACTTC.